This is a list of T cell receptor beta chains from one sample in a study of cytomegalovirus exposure and HLA in healthy donors. Repertoires were generated with immunoSEQ multiplex PCR, while TCRdb's copy carries only in-frame clones and drops some. The repertoire holds about 110,000 clones, with approximately 95% as singletons. The sample taken for sequencing was PBMCs. The receptors originated from a young woman in good health and CMV-seronegative. Each CDR3 is given with its conserved first and last residue. The D gene is left open where the match is weak. Clone sizes are given selectively: once, few, many, or a class where the clone is expanded.

>12|TRBJ2-7|NA|TRBV28|NA
CASSLVRYEQYF
TGTGCCAGCAGTTTAGTTAGATACGAGCAGTACTTC
>16|TRBJ2-5|NA|TRBV7-2|NA
CASRSRPASAQETQYF
TGTGCCAGCAGATCCCGCCCGGCTAGCGCTCAAGAGACCCAGTACTTC
>17|TRBJ1-3|TRBD1|TRBV30|NA
CAWTSGTGGTSGNTIYF
TGTGCCTGGACATCCGGGACAGGGGGCACTTCTGGAAACACCATATATTTT
>18|TRBJ1-2|NA|TRBV28|few
CASSQETRRPGLNYGYTF
TGTGCCAGCAGCCAAGAGACCAGGCGTCCCGGCCTTAACTATGGCTACACCTTC
>14|TRBJ1-1|TRBD1|TRBV19|NA
CASSPDRDRPEAFF
TGTGCCAGTAGTCCAGACAGGGACCGGCCTGAAGCTTTCTTT
>24|TRBJ1-6|NA|TRBV21-1|NA
CASSKALRSIFPGSADPYNSPLHF
TGTGCCAGCAGCAAAGCGCTGCGCTCCATCTTTCCGGGTTCCGCAGATCCCTATAATTCACCCCTCCACTTT
>19|TRBJ2-6|TRBD2|TRBV4-3|NA
CASSQVISGGWSGANVLTF
TGCGCCAGCAGCCAAGTCATTAGCGGGGGGTGGTCTGGGGCCAACGTCCTGACTTTC
>16|TRBJ1-1|TRBD1|TRBV5-5|NA
CASSSQPGTGGQRAFF
TGTGCCAGCAGTTCACAACCCGGGACAGGCGGTCAAAGAGCTTTCTTT
>11|TRBJ1-2|NA|TRBV28|NA
CASSDRQGYTF
TGTGCCAGCAGTGACAGGCAAGGCTACACCTTC
>15|TRBJ1-1|NA|TRBV9|NA
CASSVAGGVATEAFF
TGTGCCAGCAGCGTAGCTGGGGGGGTGGCCACTGAAGCTTTCTTT
>23|TRBJ2-1|TRBD2|TRBV28|NA
CASSSFGTGAGGSGTKYHNEQFF
TGTGCCAGCAGTTCGTTTGGTACGGGCGCGGGTGGATCCGGGACTAAATACCACAATGAGCAGTTCTTC
>12|TRBJ1-2|NA|TRBV5-6|once
CASSSGVYGYTF
TGTGCCAGCAGTTCCGGGGTCTATGGCTACACCTTC
>15|TRBJ2-1|TRBD1|TRBV7-9|NA
CASSDGTGTYNEQFF
TGTGCCAGCAGCGACGGGACAGGGACGTACAATGAGCAGTTCTTC
>16|TRBJ2-5|TRBD1|TRBV6-6|NA
CASSLPGQGAVGPQYF
TGTGCCAGCAGTTTACCGGGACAGGGCGCCGTAGGGCCCCAGTACTTC
>11|TRBJ2-7|NA|TRBV20-1|NA
CSLEGDYEQYF
TGCAGTCTCGAGGGGGACTACGAGCAGTACTTC
>16|TRBJ2-3|NA|TRBV6-4|NA
CASSAGVGSGTDTQYF
TGTGCCAGCAGTGCGGGTGTCGGCTCGGGCACAGATACGCAGTATTTT
>14|TRBJ1-1|TRBD1|TRBV27|NA
CASSLTTGYQRAFF
TGTGCCAGCAGTTTAACGACAGGGTATCAACGAGCTTTCTTT
>17|TRBJ2-2|TRBD1|TRBV5-1|NA
CASSSLGQRSNTGELFF
TGCGCCAGCAGCTCCCTGGGACAGCGCTCGAACACCGGGGAGCTGTTTTTT
>13|TRBJ1-1|NA|TRBV25-1|NA
CASSEFVASEAFF
TGTGCCAGCAGTGAATTTGTGGCTTCTGAAGCTTTCTTT
>16|TRBJ2-3|TRBD2|TRBV9|NA
CASSVSLAASTDTQYF
TGTGCCAGCAGCGTATCACTAGCGGCGAGCACAGATACGCAGTATTTT
>16|TRBJ1-5|NA|TRBV4-1|NA
CASSETFTGSNQPQHF
TGCGCCAGCAGCGAAACCTTTACAGGGTCGAATCAGCCCCAGCATTTT
>18|TRBJ2-1|NA|TRBV28|NA
CASSFPFGGARTHNEQFF
TGTGCCAGCAGTTTCCCCTTCGGAGGGGCTCGGACCCACAATGAGCAGTTCTTC
>13|TRBJ2-7|NA|TRBV7-6|NA
CASSLAHPYEQYF
TGTGCCAGCAGCTTAGCTCATCCCTACGAGCAGTACTTC
>13|TRBJ1-2|NA|TRBV6-6|NA
CASSDRDKGGYTF
TGTGCCAGCAGTGATCGGGACAAGGGTGGGTACACCTTC
>15|TRBJ2-1|TRBD2|TRBV10-3|NA
CAISLRGGENNEQFF
TGTGCCATCAGTCTTCGGGGGGGGGAAAACAATGAGCAGTTCTTC
>14|TRBJ2-7|TRBD2|TRBV7-9|NA
CASSWGRVGNEQYF
TGTGCCAGCAGCTGGGGGAGGGTAGGCAACGAGCAGTACTTC
>14|TRBJ1-3|NA|TRBV4-3|NA
CASSQVDSGNTIYF
TGCGCCAGCAGCCAAGTGGACAGTGGAAACACCATATATTTT
>16|TRBJ1-1|TRBD1|TRBV4-3|once
CASSQVDTGEGTEAFF
TGCGCCAGCAGCCAAGTTGACACAGGGGAAGGGACTGAAGCTTTCTTT
>15|TRBJ1-6|TRBD1|TRBV4-1|NA
CASSLARGPNSPLHF
TGCGCCAGCAGCCTGGCCAGGGGGCCTAATTCACCCCTCCACTTT
>17|TRBJ1-5|NA|TRBV7-8|NA
CASSLGGGLNSYQPQHF
TGTGCCAGCAGCTTAGGGGGGGGACTAAACTCTTATCAGCCCCAGCATTTT
>12|TRBJ2-1|NA|TRBV4-1|NA
CASSLLDRQQFF
TGCGCCAGCAGCCTACTGGACAGACAGCAGTTCTTC
>14|TRBJ2-2|TRBD2|TRBV7-9|NA
CASSSLARTGELFF
TGTGCCAGCAGTTCACTAGCGAGGACCGGGGAGCTGTTTTTT
>14|TRBJ1-1|TRBD1|TRBV5-1|NA
CASSSGQGAAEAFF
TGCGCCAGCAGCTCTGGACAGGGGGCCGCTGAAGCTTTCTTT
>16|TRBJ2-5|TRBD2|TRBV7-2|NA
CASSSSGGAGVKTQYF
TGTGCCAGCAGCTCTAGCGGGGGGGCAGGGGTGAAGACCCAGTACTTC
>15|TRBJ2-7|NA|TRBV19|NA
CASSITAGSSYEQYF
TGTGCCAGTAGTATAACAGCAGGAAGCTCCTACGAGCAGTACTTC
>15|TRBJ1-2|NA|TRBV30|NA
CAWRTSLPRDYGYTF
TGTGCCTGGAGAACTTCCCTCCCTCGGGACTATGGCTACACCTTC
>16|TRBJ2-6|NA|TRBV15|NA
CATSRAGRAGANVLTF
TGTGCCACCAGCAGAGCAGGGCGCGCTGGGGCCAACGTCCTGACTTTC
>15|TRBJ2-7|NA|TRBV21-1|NA
CASSNGTGESYEQYF
TGTGCCAGCAGCAACGGGACAGGGGAGTCCTACGAGCAGTACTTC
>16|TRBJ2-1|NA|TRBV6-5|NA
CASSYSKTGGNNEQFF
TGTGCCAGCAGTTACTCGAAAACGGGCGGGAACAATGAGCAGTTCTTC
>15|TRBJ2-7|NA|TRBV21-1|NA
CASSKVSGHILKQYF
TGTGCCAGCAGCAAAGTGTCAGGACATATCCTCAAGCAGTACTTC
>13|TRBJ1-4|NA|TRBV28|NA
CASSLSRNEKLFF
TGTGCCAGCAGTTTATCCAGGAATGAAAAACTGTTTTTT
>14|TRBJ2-7|NA|TRBV28|NA
CASSLFRGTYEQYF
TGTGCCAGCAGTTTATTCCGGGGAACCTACGAGCAGTACTTC
>15|TRBJ1-1|TRBD1|TRBV27|NA
CASSGQGIGNTEAFF
TGTGCCAGCAGCGGACAGGGAATAGGGAACACTGAAGCTTTCTTT
>15|TRBJ2-7|TRBD1|TRBV28|NA
CASRRPGQGSHEQYF
TGTGCCAGCAGACGTCCGGGACAGGGAAGCCACGAGCAGTACTTC
>15|TRBJ1-3|NA|TRBV7-6|NA
CASSYAAGFGNTIYF
TGTGCCAGCAGTTACGCCGCGGGGTTCGGAAACACCATATATTTT
>14|TRBJ1-5|TRBD1|TRBV28|NA
CASSFLDRGQPQHF
TGTGCCAGCAGTTTCCTGGACAGGGGCCAGCCCCAGCATTTT
>13|TRBJ2-7|TRBD1|TRBV19|NA
CASSPDRGYEQYF
TGTGCCAGTAGTCCGGACAGGGGTTACGAGCAGTACTTC
>15|TRBJ2-2|NA|TRBV18|NA
CASSPDSLNTGELFF
TGTGCCAGCTCACCGGACTCTCTGAACACCGGGGAGCTGTTTTTT
>13|TRBJ1-1|TRBD1|TRBV10-3|NA
CAVGTGLNTEAFF
TGTGCCGTCGGGACAGGATTGAACACTGAAGCTTTCTTT
>17|TRBJ2-3|TRBD2|TRBV7-9|NA
CASSPWTSGASTDTQYF
TGTGCCAGCAGCCCCTGGACTAGCGGGGCGAGCACAGATACGCAGTATTTT
>15|TRBJ2-3|NA|TRBV6-5|NA
CASSYPPFSADTQYF
TGTGCCAGCAGTTACCCGCCCTTTAGCGCAGATACGCAGTATTTT